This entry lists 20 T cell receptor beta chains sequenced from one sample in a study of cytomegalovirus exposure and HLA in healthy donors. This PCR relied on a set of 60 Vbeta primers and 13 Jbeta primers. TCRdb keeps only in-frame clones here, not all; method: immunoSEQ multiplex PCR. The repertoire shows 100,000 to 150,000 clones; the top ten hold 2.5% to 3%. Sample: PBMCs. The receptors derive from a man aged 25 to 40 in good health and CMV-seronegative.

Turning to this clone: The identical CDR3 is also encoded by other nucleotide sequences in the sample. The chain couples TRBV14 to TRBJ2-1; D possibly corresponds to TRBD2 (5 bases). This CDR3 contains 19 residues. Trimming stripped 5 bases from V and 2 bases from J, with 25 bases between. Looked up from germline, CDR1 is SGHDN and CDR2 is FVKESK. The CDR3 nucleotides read TGTGCCAGCAGCGCTCCGTGGAACGGGGAGAGATCGACCTACAATGAGCAGTTCTTC. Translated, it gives CASSAPWNGERSTYNEQFF.

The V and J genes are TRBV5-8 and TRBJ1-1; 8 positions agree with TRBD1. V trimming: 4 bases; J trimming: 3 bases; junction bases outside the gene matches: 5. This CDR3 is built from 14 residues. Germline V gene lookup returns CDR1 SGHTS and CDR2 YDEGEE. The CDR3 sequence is CASSAGGADTEAFF. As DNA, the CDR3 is TGTGCCAGCAGCGCAGGGGGCGCGGACACTGAAGCTTTCTTT. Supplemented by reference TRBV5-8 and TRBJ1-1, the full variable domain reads EAGVTQSPTHLIKTRGQQATLRCSPISGHTSVYWYQQALGLGLQFLLWYDEGEERNRGNFPPRFSGRQFPNYSSELNVNALELEDSALYLCASSAGGADTEAFFGQGTRLTVV.

The CDR3: CASSLLAGSYEQYF. In nucleotides, the CDR3 is TGCGCCAGCAGCTTATTAGCGGGCTCCTACGAGCAGTACTTC. This chain joins TRBV5-1 and TRBJ2-7, with 7 nucleotides matching TRBD2. The CDR3 covers 14 residues. The trim removed 2 bases at V and 0 bases at J, leaving 2 bases unmatched. The V gene's germline CDR1 is SGHRS and CDR2 YFSETQ.

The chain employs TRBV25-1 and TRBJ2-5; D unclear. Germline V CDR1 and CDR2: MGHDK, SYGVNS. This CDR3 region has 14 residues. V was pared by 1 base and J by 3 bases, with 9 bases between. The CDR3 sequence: CASSELGGEETQYF. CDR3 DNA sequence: TGTGCCAGCAGTGAATTGGGTGGAGAAGAGACCCAGTACTTC. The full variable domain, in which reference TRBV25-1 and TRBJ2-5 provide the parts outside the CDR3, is EADIYQTPRYLVIGTGKKITLECSQTMGHDKMYWYQQDPGMELHLIHYSYGVNSTEKGDLSSESTVSRIRTEHFPLTLESARPSHTSQYLCASSELGGEETQYFGPGTRLLVL.

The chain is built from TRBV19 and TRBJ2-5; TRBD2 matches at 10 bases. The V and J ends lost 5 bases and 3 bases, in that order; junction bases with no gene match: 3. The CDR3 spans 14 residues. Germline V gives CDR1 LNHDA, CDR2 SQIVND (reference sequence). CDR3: CASSRTSGEETQYF. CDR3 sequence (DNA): TGTGCCAGTAGTCGAACTAGCGGGGAAGAGACCCAGTACTTC.

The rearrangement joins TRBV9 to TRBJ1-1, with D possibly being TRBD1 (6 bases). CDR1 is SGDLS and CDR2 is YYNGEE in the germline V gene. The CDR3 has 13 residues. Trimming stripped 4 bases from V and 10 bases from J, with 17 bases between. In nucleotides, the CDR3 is TGTGCCAGCAGCCCAACAAAAGGGGGTAGAGCTTTCTTT. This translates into CASSPTKGGRAFF.

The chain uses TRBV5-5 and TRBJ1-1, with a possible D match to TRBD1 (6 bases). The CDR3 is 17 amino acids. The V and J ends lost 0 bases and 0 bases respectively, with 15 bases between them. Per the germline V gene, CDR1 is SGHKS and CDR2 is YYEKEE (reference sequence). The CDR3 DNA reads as TGTGCCAGCAGCTTGGTGTGGACAGCAGAAATGAACACTGAAGCTTTCTTT. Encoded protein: CASSLVWTAEMNTEAFF.

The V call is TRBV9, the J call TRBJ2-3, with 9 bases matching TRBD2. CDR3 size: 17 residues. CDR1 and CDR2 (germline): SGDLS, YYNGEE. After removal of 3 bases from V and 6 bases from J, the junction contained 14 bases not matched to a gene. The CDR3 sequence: CASSARTTSGPRDTQYF. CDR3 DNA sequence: TGTGCCAGCAGCGCGCGGACGACTAGCGGCCCCCGTGATACGCAGTATTTT.

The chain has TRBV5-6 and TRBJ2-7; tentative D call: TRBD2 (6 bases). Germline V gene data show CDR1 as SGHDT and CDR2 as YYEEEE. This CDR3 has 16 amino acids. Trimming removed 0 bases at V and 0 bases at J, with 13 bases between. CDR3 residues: CASSLEVATSSYEQYF. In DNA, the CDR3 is TGTGCCAGCAGCTTGGAAGTAGCGACTAGCTCCTACGAGCAGTACTTC. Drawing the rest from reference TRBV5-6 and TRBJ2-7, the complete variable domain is DAGVTQSPTHLIKTRGQQVTLRCSPKSGHDTVSWYQQALGQGPQFIFQYYEEEERQRGNFPDRFSGHQFPNYSSELNVNALLLGDSALYLCASSLEVATSSYEQYFGPGTRLTVT.

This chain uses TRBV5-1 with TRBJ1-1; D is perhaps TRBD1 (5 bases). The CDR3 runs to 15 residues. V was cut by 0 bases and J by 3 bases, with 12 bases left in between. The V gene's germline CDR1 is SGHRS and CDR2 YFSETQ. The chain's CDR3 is CASSLVGGWDTEAFF. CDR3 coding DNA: TGCGCCAGCAGCTTGGTGGGGGGATGGGACACTGAAGCTTTCTTT.

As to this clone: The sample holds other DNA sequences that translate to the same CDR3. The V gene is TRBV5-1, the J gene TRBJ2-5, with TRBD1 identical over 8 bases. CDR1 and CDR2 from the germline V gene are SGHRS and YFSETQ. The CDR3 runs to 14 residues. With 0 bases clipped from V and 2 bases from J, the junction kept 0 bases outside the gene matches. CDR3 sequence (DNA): TGCGCCAGCAGCTTGGGACAGGGGCAAGAGACCCAGTACTTC. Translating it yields CASSLGQGQETQYF.

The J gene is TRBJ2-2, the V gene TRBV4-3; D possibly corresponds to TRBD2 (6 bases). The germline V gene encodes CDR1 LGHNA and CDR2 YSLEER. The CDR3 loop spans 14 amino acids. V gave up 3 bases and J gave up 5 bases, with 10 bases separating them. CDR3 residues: CASSHSGDTGELFF. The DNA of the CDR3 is TGCGCCAGCAGCCACTCGGGAGATACCGGGGAGCTGTTTTTT.

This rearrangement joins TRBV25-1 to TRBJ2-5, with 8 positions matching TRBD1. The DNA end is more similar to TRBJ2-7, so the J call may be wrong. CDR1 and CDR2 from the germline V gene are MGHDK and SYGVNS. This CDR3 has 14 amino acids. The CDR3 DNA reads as TGTGCCAGCAGCCCGGGACAGGTATCCTACGAGCAGTACTTC. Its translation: CASSPGQVSYEQYF.

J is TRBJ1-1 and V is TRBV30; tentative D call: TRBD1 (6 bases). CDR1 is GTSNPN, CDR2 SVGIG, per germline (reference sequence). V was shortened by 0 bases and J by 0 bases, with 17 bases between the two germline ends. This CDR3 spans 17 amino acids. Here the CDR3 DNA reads TGTGCCTGGAGTGTACTTGGCAGGGGCGTATTGAACACTGAAGCTTTCTTT. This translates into CAWSVLGRGVLNTEAFF. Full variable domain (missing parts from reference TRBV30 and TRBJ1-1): SQTIHQWPATLVQPVGSPLSLECTVEGTSNPNLYWYRQAAGRGLQLLFYSVGIGQISSEVPQNLSASRPQDRQFILSSKKLLLSDSGFYLCAWSVLGRGVLNTEAFFGQGTRLTVV.

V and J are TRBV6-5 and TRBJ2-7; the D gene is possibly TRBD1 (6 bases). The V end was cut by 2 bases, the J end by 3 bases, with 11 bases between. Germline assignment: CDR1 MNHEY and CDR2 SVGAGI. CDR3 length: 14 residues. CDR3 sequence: CASSYAGVGYEQYF. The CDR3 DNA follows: TGTGCCAGCAGTTACGCAGGGGTCGGCTACGAGCAGTACTTC.

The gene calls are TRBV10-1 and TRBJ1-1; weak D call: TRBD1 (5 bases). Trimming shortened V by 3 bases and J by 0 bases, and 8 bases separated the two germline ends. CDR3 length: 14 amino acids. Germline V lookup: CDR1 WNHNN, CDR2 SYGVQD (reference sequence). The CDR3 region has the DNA TGCGCCAGCAGTGATCAGGGTATGAACACTGAAGCTTTCTTT. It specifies CASSDQGMNTEAFF.

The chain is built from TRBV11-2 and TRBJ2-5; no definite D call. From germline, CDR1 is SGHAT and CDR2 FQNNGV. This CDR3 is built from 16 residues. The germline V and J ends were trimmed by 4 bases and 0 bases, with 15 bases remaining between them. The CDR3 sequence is CASSSLLQVNQETQYF. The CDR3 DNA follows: TGTGCCAGCAGCTCCCTTCTCCAGGTGAACCAAGAGACCCAGTACTTC.

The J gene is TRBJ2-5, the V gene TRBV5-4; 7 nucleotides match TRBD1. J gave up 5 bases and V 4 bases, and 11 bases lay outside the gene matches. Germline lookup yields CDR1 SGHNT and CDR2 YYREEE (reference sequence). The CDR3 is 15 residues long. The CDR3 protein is CASSLKGQLWETQYF. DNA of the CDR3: TGTGCCAGCAGCCTTAAGGGACAGTTGTGGGAGACCCAGTACTTC.

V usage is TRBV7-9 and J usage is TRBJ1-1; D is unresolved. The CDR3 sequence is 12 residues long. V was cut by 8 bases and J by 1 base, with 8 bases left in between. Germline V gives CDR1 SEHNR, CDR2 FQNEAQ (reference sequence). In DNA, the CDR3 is TGTGCCAGCGGCCCGGGGAACACTGAAGCTTTCTTT. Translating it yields CASGPGNTEAFF. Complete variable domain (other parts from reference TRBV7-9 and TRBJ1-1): DTGVSQNPRHKITKRGQNVTFRCDPISEHNRLYWYRQTLGQGPEFLTYFQNEAQLEKSRLLSDRFSAERPKGSFSTLEIQRTEQGDSAMYLCASGPGNTEAFFGQGTRLTVV.

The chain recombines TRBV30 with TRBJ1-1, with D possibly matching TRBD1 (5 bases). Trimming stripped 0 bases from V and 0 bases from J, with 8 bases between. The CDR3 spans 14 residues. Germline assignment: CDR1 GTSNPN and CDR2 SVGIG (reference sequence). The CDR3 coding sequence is TGTGCCTGGAGTGTACGGGGGATGAACACTGAAGCTTTCTTT. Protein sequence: CAWSVRGMNTEAFF.